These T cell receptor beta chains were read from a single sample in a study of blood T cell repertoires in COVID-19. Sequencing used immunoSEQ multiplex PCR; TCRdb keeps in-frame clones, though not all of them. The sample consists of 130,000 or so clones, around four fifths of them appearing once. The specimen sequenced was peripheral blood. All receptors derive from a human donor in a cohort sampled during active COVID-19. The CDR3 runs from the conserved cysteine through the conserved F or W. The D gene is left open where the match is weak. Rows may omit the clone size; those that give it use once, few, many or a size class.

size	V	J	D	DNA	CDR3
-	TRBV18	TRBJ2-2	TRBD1	TGTGCCAGCTCACCACTTACGGACAGGGGGGACACCGGGGAGCTGTTTTTT	CASSPLTDRGDTGELFF
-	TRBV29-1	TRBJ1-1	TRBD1	TGCAGCGTTGTTAGACAGGGGCAAGGTGAAGCTTTCTTT	CSVVRQGQGEAFF
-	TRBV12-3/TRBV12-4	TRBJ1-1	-	TGTGCCAGCTGCTCCAGGGAGAACACTGAAGCTTTCTTT	CASCSRENTEAFF
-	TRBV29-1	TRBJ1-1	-	TGCAGCGTTGGGAGAGGGAGAAGCACTGAAGCTTTCTTT	CSVGRGRSTEAFF
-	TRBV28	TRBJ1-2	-	TGTGCCAGCAGTTTATCAAACTATGGCTACACCTTC	CASSLSNYGYTF
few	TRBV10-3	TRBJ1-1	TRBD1	TGTGCCAGCAAGGAGGGACAGCCCAACACTGAAGCTTTCTTT	CASKEGQPNTEAFF
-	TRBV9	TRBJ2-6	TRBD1	TGTGCCAGCAGCGGAGGACAGGGGGCGCCTGGGGCCAACGTCCTGACTTTC	CASSGGQGAPGANVLTF
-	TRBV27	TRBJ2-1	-	TGTGCCAGCAGTTCCGGGGAGCAGGGGAGGGTATACAATGAGCAGTTCTTC	CASSSGEQGRVYNEQFF
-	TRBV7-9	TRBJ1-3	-	TGTGCCAGCAGTTTAGGACAGCCTGAATACACCATATATTTT	CASSLGQPEYTIYF
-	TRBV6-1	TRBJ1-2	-	TGTGCCAGCAGTGAAGGGATGGGGCAGGAGTTTGGCTACACCTTC	CASSEGMGQEFGYTF
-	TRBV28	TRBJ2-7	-	TGTGCCAGCAGCTCCCACGAGACAGGTTGGTCTGACGAGCAGTACTTC	CASSSHETGWSDEQYF
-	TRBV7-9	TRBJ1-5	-	TGTGCCAGCAGCTTAAGCGGTACTCAGCCCCAGCATTTT	CASSLSGTQPQHF
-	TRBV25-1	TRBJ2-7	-	TGTGCCAGCAGTGAGTCCCGGACTGAAAACGAGCAGTACTTC	CASSESRTENEQYF
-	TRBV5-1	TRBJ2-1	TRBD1	TGCGCCAGCAGCTTGGCTGGGGACAGCCTGTACAATGAGCAGTTCTTC	CASSLAGDSLYNEQFF
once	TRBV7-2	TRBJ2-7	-	TGTGCCAGCAGCATTAGCGTACAGCTCACCTACGAGCAGTACTTC	CASSISVQLTYEQYF
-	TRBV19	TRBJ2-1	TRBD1	TGTGCCAGTAGTTCCAGGGGGACAGGGTTGAATGAGCAGTTCTTC	CASSSRGTGLNEQFF
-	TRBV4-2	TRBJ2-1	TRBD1	TGTGCCAGCAGCCAAGATCCCGGACAGGTCTACAATGAGCAGTTCTTC	CASSQDPGQVYNEQFF
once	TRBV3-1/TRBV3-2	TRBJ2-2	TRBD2	TGTGCCAGCAGCCAGATTAGCGGGAGGGCCACCGGGGAGCTGTTTTTT	CASSQISGRATGELFF
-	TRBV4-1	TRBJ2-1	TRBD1	TGCGCCACCCAGGGGGAAGTCGGGTCCTACAATGAGCAGTTCTTC	CATQGEVGSYNEQFF
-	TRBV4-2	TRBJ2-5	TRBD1	TGTGCCAGCAGCCAGCCAGGGGGCGGGCGGACTGGGGAGACCCAGTACTTC	CASSQPGGGRTGETQYF
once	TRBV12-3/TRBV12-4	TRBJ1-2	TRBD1	TGTGCCAGCAGTTCACAGGGGGAGTATGGCTACACCTTC	CASSSQGEYGYTF
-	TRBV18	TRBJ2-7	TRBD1	TGTGCCAGCTCACCATGGGACAGGAGGTCCTACGAGCAGTACTTC	CASSPWDRRSYEQYF
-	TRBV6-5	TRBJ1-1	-	TGTGCCAGCAGTTATTCGGGCAGGGACACTGAAGCTTTCTTT	CASSYSGRDTEAFF
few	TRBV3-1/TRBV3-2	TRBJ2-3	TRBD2	TGTGCCAGCAGCCAAGATTGGAAACTAGCGTTGACAGATACGCAGTATTTT	CASSQDWKLALTDTQYF
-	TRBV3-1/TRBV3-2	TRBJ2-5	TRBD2	TGTGCCAGCAGCCAAGGACTAGCGGGACCCCAGGAGACCCAGTACTTC	CASSQGLAGPQETQYF
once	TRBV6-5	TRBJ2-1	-	TGTGCCAGCAGTAAAACTTGGTACAATGAGCAGTTCTTC	CASSKTWYNEQFF